A single sample is the source of the 10 T cell receptor beta chains below, sequenced in a study of radiotherapy plus CTLA-4 blockade in lung cancer. Sequencing was performed with immunoSEQ multiplex PCR; in TCRdb, only in-frame clones are kept and a portion is missing. Among over 85,000 clones listed, about four fifths were seen once. This specimen was peripheral blood, taken from a patient treated with radiotherapy plus ipilimumab. The origin of the receptors is a human donor with non-small cell lung cancer that progressed on radiotherapy plus ipilimumab.

The chain combines TRBV28 with TRBJ1-2; the D gene is possibly TRBD1 (5 bases). The CDR3 consists of 17 residues. Trimming removed 3 bases from V and 0 bases from J, with 17 bases in between. The germline gives CDR1 MDHEN, CDR2 SYDVKM. CDR3 region: CASSFSRGRPTNYGYTF. The CDR3 DNA is TGTGCCAGCAGTTTCTCCCGGGGGAGGCCTACTAACTATGGCTACACCTTC.

The chain links TRBV2 to TRBJ1-1; no clear D gene. Germline CDR1 and CDR2: SNHLY and FYNNEI. This CDR3 spans 10 amino acids. Trimming shortened V by 8 bases and J by 3 bases, and 4 bases separated the two germline ends. CDR3 residues: CASLYTEAFF. The CDR3 DNA is TGTGCCAGCCTTTACACTGAAGCTTTCTTT.

This chain connects TRBV12-1 to TRBJ2-7. TRBV12-1 is a pseudogene segment. The CDR3 consists of 14 residues. The CDR3, as DNA: TGTGCCAGCAGCTTTCGGAAGAAGGGCTACGAGCAGTACGTC. It translates to CASSFRKKGYEQYV.

This clone has more than one count but fewer than ten. V and J are TRBV11-2 and TRBJ2-7; possibly TRBD1 for D (5 bases). Germline loops: CDR1 SGHAT, CDR2 FQNNGV. V lost 1 base and J lost 7, with 14 bases in between. The CDR3 totals 14 residues. CDR3 bases: TGTGCCAGCAGCTTAGGGGTCAGGGCTTGGGAGCAGTACTTC. It is translated as CASSLGVRAWEQYF.

V usage is TRBV7-2 and J usage is TRBJ1-1; D uncertain. Trimming cost V 4 bases and J 0 bases, with 6 bases left between them. The length of the CDR3 is 13 residues. The V gene's germline CDR1 is SGHTA and CDR2 FQGNSA. CDR3 sequence (DNA): TGTGCCAGCAGCTATCCAGTGAACACTGAAGCTTTCTTT. It codes for CASSYPVNTEAFF.

This clone was seen a few times. The chain is built from TRBV28 and TRBJ2-7, with a possible D match to TRBD1 (6 bases). This CDR3 comprises 12 residues. Germline lookup yields CDR1 MDHEN and CDR2 SYDVKM. V lost 6 bases, J lost 1 base, and 7 bases lay in between. Here the CDR3 reads CASSDRSYEQYV. The DNA for the CDR3 is TGTGCCAGCAGCGACAGGTCCTACGAGCAGTACGTC.

In this sample, this clone turned up many times. The chain carries TRBV19 and TRBJ1-4; the D gene is possibly TRBD1 (6 bases). The CDR3 is made up of 14 amino acids. Germline loops: CDR1 LNHDA, CDR2 SQIVND (reference sequence). V lost 5 bases, J lost 5 bases, and 12 bases lay in between. The CDR3 DNA is TGTGCCAGTAGTCTGGGGGCCCAAAATGAAAAACTGTTTTTT. It specifies CASSLGAQNEKLFF.

The chain joins TRBV7-8 to TRBJ1-2; maybe TRBD1 (5 bases). V lost 0 bases and J lost 3, with 11 bases in between. CDR3 size: 15 residues. CDR1 and CDR2 (germline): SGHVS, FQNEAQ. The CDR3 DNA reads TGTGCCAGCAGCTTAGCGCCGGGGGGGGACTATGGCTACACCTTC. Protein sequence: CASSLAPGGDYGYTF.

The rearrangement uses TRBV29-1 and TRBJ2-1; D is possibly TRBD1 (6 bases). V was shortened by 4 bases and J by 8 bases, with 9 bases between the two germline ends. Per germline, CDR1 SQVTM and CDR2 ANQGSEA. The CDR3 runs to 11 residues. CDR3: CSVAGDYEQFF. CDR3 sequence (DNA): TGCAGCGTTGCAGGGGATTATGAGCAGTTCTTC.

The sample holds a few counts of this clone. The chain recombines TRBV5-1 with TRBJ2-1; D possibly uses TRBD1 or TRBD2 (5 bases each). V was trimmed by 6 bases and J by 1 base, leaving 26 bases between them. CDR3 length equals 19 residues. From germline, CDR1 is SGHRS and CDR2 YFSETQ. CDR3 region: CASKRGASSFSPSYNEQFF. The CDR3 nucleotides read TGCGCCAGCAAAAGGGGCGCTAGCTCTTTTTCTCCTTCCTACAATGAGCAGTTCTTC.